The clone carrying this TCR beta chain was counted once. It was with 60 Vbeta and 13 Jbeta primers that the PCR ran. The data were produced by immunoSEQ multiplex PCR, yet TCRdb's version contains in-frame clones alone and is incomplete. The sample has 150,000 to 200,000 clones, over 80% seen once. This sample was included in a study of cytomegalovirus exposure and HLA in healthy donors. The sequenced sample consisted of PBMCs. The sequence was collected from a male donor in good health and CMV-seropositive.

In DNA, the CDR3 is TGTGCCTGGAGTGCCCAAGAGGAGACCCAGTACTTC. Translated: CAWSAQEETQYF. This chain uses TRBV30 with TRBJ2-5; D is uncertain. The CDR3 is made up of 12 amino acids. Trimming took 1 base from V and 5 from J, leaving 8 bases between them. The V gene's germline CDR1 is GTSNPN and CDR2 SVGIG (reference sequence).